These 26 T cell receptor beta chains were sequenced from one sample in a study of tumor-infiltrating lymphocytes in primary liver carcinoma. Each 20-30 mg portion of unsorted bulk tissue served as the source for co-extraction of RNA and DNA. The authors made TCR beta cDNA from 500 ng total RNA with a constant-region primer. Each TCR beta library was derived from three nested multiplex PCR rounds that employed slightly modified ARM-PCR. The study ran its first two PCR rounds for 9 to 10 cycles each, using TRBV1-TRBV30 forward primers and a C-beta reverse primer. MiXCR was run by TCRdb on the multiplex PCR reads, yielding one entry per CDR3 protein. The sample lists tens of thousands of distinct CDR3 sequences, around 77% occurring once. The sample consisted of liver tumor tissue from sampling region 5. Specified subset: tumor region T5, tumor centre. All receptors come from a man between 35 and 55 years old with primary liver carcinoma and hepatitis B virus infection.

A note on this clonotype: A read error may account for a junction end that differs from germline. The gene calls are TRBV12-3 or TRBV12-4 and TRBJ1-1, with TRBD1 as a possible D gene (5 bases). CDR3 length equals 14 residues. Written as DNA, the CDR3 is TGCACCAGCAGGTCGGCAGACAGGAACACTGAAGCTTTCTTT. Protein product: CTSRSADRNTEAFF.

This sequence joins TRBV7-7 and TRBJ2-1; TRBD2 is a possible D gene (5 bases). V lost 5 bases and J lost 10, with 12 bases in between. Germline CDR1 and CDR2: SSHAT and FNYEAQ (reference sequence). The CDR3 runs to 12 residues. This CDR3 reads CASSPWGAEQFF. CDR3 coding DNA: TGTGCCAGCAGCCCCTGGGGAGCGGAGCAGTTCTTC.

As for this clonotype: One junction end does not reproduce the germline sequence, and a read error may be involved. This chain uses TRBV12-3 or TRBV12-4 with TRBJ1-5; tentatively, D is TRBD1 (6 bases). This CDR3 spans 15 amino acids. CDR3 loop: CASRFGTWGHQPQHF. CDR3 sequence (DNA): TGTGCCAGCAGATTCGGGACATGGGGCCATCAGCCCCAACATTTC.

The chain uses TRBV13 and TRBJ2-2; 7 bases match TRBD2. Germline CDR1 reads PRHDT; CDR2 reads FYEKMQ (reference sequence). CDR3 length: 15 amino acids. J gave up 7 bases and V 3 bases, and 8 bases lay outside the gene matches. CDR3 sequence reads: CASSLTSGRVGELFF. CDR3 DNA sequence: TGTGCCAGCAGCTTGACTAGTGGGAGGGTCGGGGAGCTGTTTTTT. Full variable domain (outside the CDR3, taken from reference TRBV13 and TRBJ2-2): AAGVIQSPRHLIKEKRETATLKCYPIPRHDTVYWYQQGPGQDPQFLISFYEKMQSDKGSIPDRFSAQQFSDYHSELNMSSLELGDSALYFCASSLTSGRVGELFFGEGSRLTVL.

As regards this clonotype: The conserved phenylalanine or tryptophan normally closing the CDR3 is absent here, so this likely arose from a read error. The V call is TRBV11-1, the J call TRBJ2-7; D is unresolved. Germline V gene lookup returns CDR1 SGHAT and CDR2 FQDESV (reference sequence). CDR3 length: 13 residues. Trimming left V 6 bases short and J 1 base short, with 10 bases between. The CDR3 loop reads CASRGKRSYEQYS. Written as DNA, the CDR3 is TGTGCCAGCAGGGGGAAACGATCCTACGAGCAGTACTCG.

Of note for this clonotype: A read error may account for a junction end that differs from germline. The chain recombines TRBV4-1 with TRBJ2-1; the D is unclear. This CDR3 region has 15 residues. Germline CDR1 is MGHRA and CDR2 is YSYEKL. The CDR3 DNA reads as TGCGCCAGCAGCCATGATGGAATATCCTACGATGAGCAGTTCTTC. Protein: CASSHDGISYDEQFF.

Concerning this clonotype: The conserved phenylalanine or tryptophan is not found at the CDR3 terminus, so this likely reflects a read error. No DNA is shown, since the ends of the CDR3 on it are uncertain; the CDR3 is the one TCRdb lists. The chain employs TRBV29-1 and TRBJ2-3. Per the germline V gene, CDR1 is SQVTM and CDR2 is ANQGSEA. Inclusive of both ends, the CDR3 amounts to 16 amino acids. CDR3 region: CSVAGVDGRSTDTQYL.

For this clonotype: The CDR3 does not end in the conserved phenylalanine or tryptophan, so this is likely a read error. V gene TRBV5-4 combines with J gene TRBJ1-1, with no clear D. The CDR3 is made up of 14 amino acids. With 4 bases removed from V and 4 bases from J, the gap between germline ends came to 14 bases. Germline V gene data show CDR1 as SGHNT and CDR2 as YYREEE (reference sequence). CDR3 sequence reads: CASSLGVGSTEAFI. CDR3 sequence (DNA): TGTGCCAGCAGCCTGGGTGTGGGGAGCACTGAAGCTTTCATT.

The rearrangement joins TRBV14 to TRBJ2-1; no definite D call. The CDR3 is 16 residues long. CDR1 and CDR2 (germline): SGHDN, FVKESK. V lost 6 bases, J lost 5 bases, and 20 bases lay in between. DNA of the CDR3: TGTGCCAGCAGTGCCGTAGTGGGATCGATAAACAATGAGCAGTTCTTC. This translates into CASSAVVGSINNEQFF.

This clonotype appeared a single time. The chain has TRBV19 and TRBJ1-1; 8 nucleotides line up with TRBD1. Germline assignment: CDR1 LNHDA and CDR2 SQIVND (reference sequence). This CDR3 region has 14 residues. With V trimmed by 3 bases and J by 4 bases, 4 bases remained unmatched. In nucleotides, the CDR3 is TGTGCCAGTAGTATTTGGCAGGGGGCCACTGAAGCTTTCTTT. Its translation is CASSIWQGATEAFF.

V is TRBV19 and J is TRBJ2-5; 8 bases are a match to TRBD2. The V segment lost 9 bases and the J segment 4 bases; nucleotides outside the gene matches: 10. The CDR3 loop spans 14 amino acids. From germline, CDR1 is LNHDA and CDR2 SQIVND (reference sequence). The CDR3 DNA reads TGTGCCAGCGCCAAAGGACTAGCCATAGAGACCCAGTACTTC. Its translation is CASAKGLAIETQYF.

Comment on this clonotype: Germline is not matched at one junction end, which may reflect a read error. The chain has TRBV5-1 and TRBJ2-3; D gene uncertain. Per germline, CDR1 SGHRS and CDR2 YFSETQ. The CDR3 loop spans 15 amino acids. This CDR3 is CACSGTAGVSDTQYF. CDR3 DNA sequence: TGCGCCTGCAGTGGCACAGCAGGAGTCTCAGATACGCAGTATTTT.

This clonotype was counted at least ten times. Possible read error: a much larger clone is one base away. CDR3 sequence: CSVRGLAGGRADTQCF. For the CDR3, the DNA is TGCAGCGTCCGGGGACTAGCGGGAGGGAGGGCAGATACGCAGTGTTTT. This chain connects TRBV29-1 to TRBJ2-3; 16 positions agree with TRBD2. The CDR3 covers 16 residues. Germline CDR1 is SQVTM and CDR2 is ANQGSEA.

On this clonotype itself: Germline and junction disagree at one end, which may indicate a read error. V is TRBV11-1 and J is TRBJ2-4, with 8 bases fitting TRBD2. Germline assignment: CDR1 SGHAT and CDR2 FQDESV (reference sequence). The CDR3 totals 17 residues. The CDR3 bases are TGTGCCAGCAGCTATCCCGGGACTAGGGGGATCAAATACATTCAGTACTTC. Translated: CASSYPGTRGIKYIQYF.

A word on this clonotype: A junction end diverges from the germline sequence, so it may reflect a read error. This chain connects TRBV5-6 to TRBJ1-1, with 7 bases fitting TRBD1. Germline lookup yields CDR1 SGHDT and CDR2 YYEEEE. This CDR3 region has 13 residues. The CDR3 is CAGSLETGTEAFF. CDR3 nucleotide sequence: TGTGCCGGCAGCTTGGAGACAGGGACTGAAGCCTTCTTT.

This sequence joins TRBV6-2 or TRBV6-3 and TRBJ2-3; TRBD2 matches 7 bases. Trimming at V came to 7 bases and at J to 11 bases, leaving 12 bases not matched to a gene. The CDR3 is 13 residues long. CDR1 is MNHEY, CDR2 SVGEGT, per germline. CDR3 residues: CASTLALANRQYF. DNA of the CDR3: TGTGCCAGCACTTTGGCACTAGCGAATAGGCAGTATTTT.

As for this clonotype: A read error is likely, as this CDR3 ends without the conserved phenylalanine or tryptophan. This chain connects TRBV6-1 to TRBJ1-1; D is undetermined. Trimming removed 11 bases from V and 2 bases from J, with 12 bases in between. Germline V gene sequence: CDR1 MNHNS, CDR2 SASEGT. The CDR3 totals 12 residues. The CDR3 DNA reads TGTGCCTGCACGGGGTGTAACACTGAAGCTTTCCTT. This gives the protein CACTGCNTEAFL.

In the case of this clonotype: Because the CDR3 is missing its conserved closing phenylalanine or tryptophan, this is likely a read error. The genes are TRBV5-4 and TRBJ2-2; tentatively, D is TRBD2 (5 bases). This CDR3 has 15 amino acids. Germline assignment: CDR1 SGHNT and CDR2 YYREEE (reference sequence). This chain's CDR3 is CASSRKTARTGELFL. The CDR3, as DNA: TGTGCCAGCAGCCGAAAGACGGCCCGCACCGGGGAACTGTTTCTT.

By its share, this clonotype is medium-sized (0.01 to 0.1%). This chain connects TRBV5-4 to TRBJ2-1; TRBD2 matches at 8 bases. The ends lost 5 bases at V and 4 bases at J; junction bases unmatched: 8. Germline assignment: CDR1 SGHNT and CDR2 YYREEE (reference sequence). The CDR3 extends over 15 amino acids. Written as DNA, the CDR3 is TGTGCCAGCAGTCTCGTCGGGGGGGGTTACAATGAGCAGTTCTTC. Protein sequence: CASSLVGGGYNEQFF.

The rearrangement uses TRBV7-9 and TRBJ1-1; possibly TRBD1 for D (5 bases). V was cut by 1 base and J by 8 bases, with 14 bases left in between. CDR3 length equals 14 residues. Per germline, CDR1 SEHNR and CDR2 FQNEAQ (reference sequence). The CDR3 sequence: CASSLDGAGTEAFF. The CDR3 DNA sequence: TGTGCCAGCAGCTTAGATGGGGCAGGCACAGAAGCTTTCTTT.

About this clonotype itself: Mismatch with germline at one junction end may stem from a read error. This sequence joins TRBV6-1 and TRBJ2-1, with D tentatively TRBD1 (6 bases). The CDR3 spans 13 residues. From germline, CDR1 is MNHNS and CDR2 SASEGT. DNA of the CDR3: TGTGATAGCCTCCAACAGGGCTACAATGAGCAGCTCTTC. This codes for CDSLQQGYNEQLF.

Details on this clonotype: Germline is not matched at one junction end, which may reflect a read error. This chain links TRBV29-1 with TRBJ1-5; 9 bases are a match to TRBD1. This CDR3 comprises 13 residues. Germline V lookup: CDR1 SQVTM, CDR2 ANQGSEA. CDR3 nucleotide sequence: TGCGGCGTTGTACTGGGACAGGGTCAGCCCCAGCATTTT. Translation: CGVVLGQGQPQHF.

With respect to this clonotype: Since no conserved phenylalanine or tryptophan closes the CDR3, a read error is the likely cause. The chain combines TRBV10-2 with TRBJ2-3; D might be TRBD2 (6 bases). Germline CDR1 and CDR2: WSHSY and SAAADI. The CDR3 covers 13 residues. The V gene lost 4 bases and the J gene lost 10 bases, with 15 bases spanning the gap. CDR3 DNA sequence: TGCGCCAGCAGTGTTCTCTCTAGCGATGCGCAGTATTCT. Its protein is CASSVLSSDAQYS.

As regards this clonotype: The conserved phenylalanine or tryptophan is not found at the CDR3 terminus, so this likely reflects a read error. V and J are TRBV4-1 and TRBJ2-1; D gene unclear. The germline V gene has CDR1 MGHRA and CDR2 YSYEKL. The length of the CDR3 is 15 residues. V gave up 2 bases and J gave up 1 base, with 9 bases separating them. The CDR3 loop is CASSQHGISYNEQFL. In DNA form, the CDR3 reads TGCGCCAGCAGCCAACATGGAATATCCTACAATGAGCAGTTCCTC.

Of note for this clonotype: A junction boundary mismatches the germline segment, possibly from a read error. The genes are TRBV28 and TRBJ1-2, with 7 bases fitting TRBD1. The germline CDR1 and CDR2 sequences are MDHEN and SYDVKM. This CDR3 region has 13 residues. The CDR3 here is CACRLGIGGGYTF. CDR3 DNA: TGTGCCTGCAGGCTCGGGATAGGGGGCGGCTACACCTTC.

Comments on this clonotype: A much larger clone differs by one base, so this may be a read error. The V gene is TRBV28, the J gene TRBJ1-5; 7 nucleotides match TRBD1. The V gene end was trimmed by 1 base and the J gene end by 6 bases; junction bases not matched to a gene: 6. CDR1 and CDR2 from the germline V gene are MDHEN and SYDVKM. The CDR3 is made up of 15 amino acids. CDR3 sequence (DNA): TGTGCCAGCAGTTTATTAGAGGGGGCCACTCAGCCCCAGCATTTT. As protein: CASSLLEGATQPQHF.